Below, 24 T cell receptor beta chains from the same sample are listed, as sequenced in a study of cytomegalovirus exposure and HLA in healthy donors. PCR involved 60 Vbeta and 13 Jbeta primers. Sequenced by immunoSEQ multiplex PCR; TCRdb stores in-frame clones only, minus some. Among roughly 200,000 clones, around 78% were seen once, and the ten largest hold about 14%. Input material: PBMCs. All receptors derive from a woman aged 25 to 39 in good health and CMV-seropositive.

The rearrangement uses TRBV10-1 and TRBJ2-2; 9 bases match TRBD2. The junction had 6 bases not matched to a gene; V was cut back by 6 bases and J by 4 bases. This CDR3 has 15 residues. From germline, CDR1 is WNHNN and CDR2 SYGVQD (reference sequence). CDR3 in amino acids: CASRLAGFATGELFF. Here the CDR3 DNA reads TGCGCCAGCAGACTAGCGGGTTTCGCCACCGGGGAGCTGTTTTTT.

The chain links TRBV7-6 to TRBJ2-2, with TRBD2 matching over 8 bases. V trimming: 6 bases; J trimming: 3 bases; junction bases outside the gene matches: 6. The CDR3 loop spans 15 amino acids. CDR1 is SGHVS and CDR2 is FNYEAQ in the germline V gene. CDR3 sequence: CASSLPAGDTGELFF. In nucleotides, the CDR3 is TGTGCCAGCAGTCTCCCAGCGGGGGACACCGGGGAGCTGTTTTTT.

In its sample, this clone was seen a few times. The rearrangement joins TRBV19 to TRBJ1-1; TRBD1 matches 8 bases. The CDR3 loop spans 14 amino acids. The V gene end was trimmed by 7 bases and the J gene end by 5 bases; junction bases not matched to a gene: 9. The germline V gene encodes CDR1 LNHDA and CDR2 SQIVND (reference sequence). CDR3 protein: CASTLGTGGTEAFF. The CDR3 DNA reads TGTGCCAGTACGTTAGGCACAGGGGGAACTGAAGCTTTCTTT.

The V call is TRBV28, the J call TRBJ2-1, with 15 bases matching TRBD2. The J segment lost 4 bases and the V segment lost 5 bases, leaving 12 bases of the junction unmatched. The germline gives CDR1 MDHEN, CDR2 SYDVKM. This CDR3 has 19 amino acids. CDR3: CASSPRTSGRAQIYNEQFF. CDR3 DNA sequence: TGTGCCAGCAGTCCGAGGACTAGCGGGAGGGCCCAGATTTACAATGAGCAGTTCTTC.

The chain carries TRBV28 and TRBJ2-7, with a possible D match to TRBD2 (5 bases). Germline V CDR1 and CDR2: MDHEN, SYDVKM. CDR3 size: 13 residues. V was trimmed by 7 bases and J by 2 bases, leaving 12 bases between them. CDR3 in DNA: TGTGCCAGCATCTCCGACGGGACCTACGAGCAGTACTTC. It yields the protein CASISDGTYEQYF.

The table lists this clone with a few counts. The chain links TRBV11-3 to TRBJ2-5; D not certain. Germline-derived CDR1 and CDR2 are SGHNT and YENEEA. The CDR3 sequence is 14 residues long. Between the trimmed V and J ends, which lost 4 bases and 4 bases, there was a span of 13 bases. CDR3 loop: CASSSRRSLETQYF. The CDR3 DNA is TGTGCCAGCAGCTCTCGGAGATCTTTAGAGACCCAGTACTTC.

The chain combines TRBV13 with TRBJ2-3; 13 bases agree with TRBD2. The CDR3 sequence is 20 residues long. With V trimmed by 1 base and J by 2 bases, 12 bases remained unmatched. From germline, CDR1 is PRHDT and CDR2 FYEKMQ (reference sequence). The CDR3 spells CASSLEVLAGGFPHTDTQYF. Written as DNA, the CDR3 is TGTGCCAGCAGCTTAGAGGTACTAGCGGGAGGGTTTCCACACACAGATACGCAGTATTTT.

This chain uses TRBV28 with TRBJ2-5, with TRBD1 identical over 7 bases. The V and J ends lost 3 bases and 5 bases, in that order; junction bases with no gene match: 9. There are 15 residues in the CDR3. Per germline, CDR1 MDHEN and CDR2 SYDVKM. The CDR3 DNA sequence: TGTGCCAGCAGTTTTTTAAGGGGGCAGTCGGAGACCCAGTACTTC. This encodes CASSFLRGQSETQYF.

The rearrangement joins TRBV7-8 to TRBJ1-1, with D possibly matching TRBD1 (5 bases). The CDR3 sequence is 14 residues long. V lost 4 bases and J lost 10, with 19 bases in between. CDR1 is SGHVS and CDR2 is FQNEAQ in the germline V gene. This CDR3 is CASSSPDLFGGAFF. CDR3 DNA: TGTGCCAGCAGCTCGCCCGACTTGTTCGGGGGAGCTTTCTTT.

The chain links TRBV28 to TRBJ1-1, with 9 positions matching TRBD1. Germline assignment: CDR1 MDHEN and CDR2 SYDVKM. The CDR3 runs 14 residues. With V trimmed by 8 bases and J by 11 bases, 15 bases remained unmatched. For the CDR3, the DNA is TGTGCCAGCGGGGAGGGACAGGGCCTCCCCTGGGCTTTCTTT. It encodes CASGEGQGLPWAFF.

V and J are TRBV18 and TRBJ1-4; D is uncertain. The germline V and J ends were trimmed by 3 bases and 0 bases, with 8 bases remaining between them. The CDR3 has 15 amino acids. Germline CDR1 KGHSH, CDR2 LQKENI. The CDR3 nucleotides read TGTGCCAGCTCACCTCAGATTCCAACTAATGAAAAACTGTTTTTT. This gives the protein CASSPQIPTNEKLFF. Drawing the rest from reference TRBV18 and TRBJ1-4, the complete variable domain is NAGVMQNPRHLVRRRGQEARLRCSPMKGHSHVYWYRQLPEEGLKFMVYLQKENIIDESGMPKERFSAEFPKEGPSILRIQQVVRGDSAAYFCASSPQIPTNEKLFFGSGTQLSVL.

This clone was detected only once. V usage is TRBV11-3 and J usage is TRBJ2-7; 9 nucleotides line up with TRBD2. The CDR3 extends over 16 amino acids. Germline V gene data show CDR1 as SGHNT and CDR2 as YENEEA. The V segment lost 5 bases and the J segment 2 bases; nucleotides outside the gene matches: 10. CDR3 in DNA: TGTGCCAGCAGCACCGATAGCGGGAGTCTACCCTACGAGCAGTACTTC. Translation: CASSTDSGSLPYEQYF.

This clone was seen just once. The V call is TRBV27, the J call TRBJ2-5; D call uncertain. Gene TRBJ2-7 matches the end of the DNA better, so the J call may be wrong. This CDR3 region has 14 residues. Germline V gene lookup returns CDR1 MNHEY and CDR2 SMNVEV (reference sequence). The DNA of the CDR3 is TGTGCCAGCAGTTTACGTCGCACCTCCTACGAGCAGTACTTC. It yields the protein CASSLRRTSYEQYF.

This clone was found once. The chain links TRBV7-8 to TRBJ2-7; 7 nucleotides line up with TRBD1. The CDR3 totals 17 residues. CDR1 SGHVS and CDR2 FQNEAQ come from the germline V gene. J was trimmed by 1 base and V by 5 bases; bases with no gene match: 14. The CDR3 region is CASSTGTAWKFSYEQYF. The CDR3 bases are TGTGCCAGCAGCACCGGGACAGCTTGGAAATTTTCCTACGAGCAGTACTTC.

J is TRBJ2-5 and V is TRBV29-1, with 7 bases identical to TRBD2. The CDR3 consists of 15 residues. Per the germline V gene, CDR1 is SQVTM and CDR2 is ANQGSEA. Trimming cost V 4 bases and J 3 bases; bases outside gene matches: 11. As DNA, the CDR3 is TGCAGCGTTGCCGGGGGGTTCCACGGAGAAGAGACCCAGTACTTC. It specifies CSVAGGFHGEETQYF. Based on the CDR3 plus reference TRBV29-1 and TRBJ2-5, the full variable domain is SAVISQKPSRDICQRGTSLTIQCQVDSQVTMMFWYRQQPGQSLTLIATANQGSEATYESGFVIDKFPISRPNLTFSTLTVSNMSPEDSSIYLCSVAGGFHGEETQYFGPGTRLLVL.

The chain joins TRBV5-1 to TRBJ1-2; 10 bases line up with TRBD1. The trim removed 4 bases at V and 7 bases at J, leaving 13 bases unmatched. The germline CDR1 and CDR2 sequences are SGHRS and YFSETQ. This CDR3 spans 16 amino acids. CDR3 loop: CASSTQAGTGVFGYTF. DNA of the CDR3: TGCGCCAGCAGCACTCAAGCCGGGACAGGGGTATTTGGCTACACCTTC.

Comments on this clone: A read error may account for a junction end that differs from germline. The chain uses TRBV7-7 and TRBJ2-3; 9 bases match TRBD1. In germline, CDR1 is SSHAT, CDR2 FNYEAQ (reference sequence). The CDR3 consists of 15 residues. DNA of the CDR3: TGTGCTAGCAGCTCCGGGACAGGGTATCCGAATACGCAGTATTTT. It yields the protein CASSSGTGYPNTQYF.

This chain links TRBV9 with TRBJ2-1, with D possibly being TRBD1 (5 bases). The germline V gene encodes CDR1 SGDLS and CDR2 YYNGEE. The CDR3 spans 15 residues. V was clipped by 0 bases and J by 4 bases, with 11 bases between them. The CDR3 reads CASSVGSGPYNEQFF. CDR3 DNA sequence: TGTGCCAGCAGCGTAGGGTCAGGGCCATACAATGAGCAGTTCTTC.

The gene calls are TRBV4-1 and TRBJ2-7, with D possibly matching TRBD1 (5 bases). The CDR3 sequence is 14 residues long. V was trimmed by 2 bases and J by 0 bases, leaving 8 bases between them. Germline CDR1 is MGHRA and CDR2 is YSYEKL. CDR3 nucleotides: TGCGCCAGCAGCCAATCCCAGGGCTCCTACGAGCAGTACTTC. Protein sequence: CASSQSQGSYEQYF.

The rearrangement joins TRBV5-1 to TRBJ2-7; 9 nucleotides line up with TRBD1. This CDR3 has 14 residues. Unmatched junction bases numbered 3, after V lost 3 bases and J lost 2 bases. The germline CDR1 and CDR2 sequences are SGHRS and YFSETQ. CDR3 amino acids: CASSSTGGTYEQYF. The CDR3 DNA is TGCGCCAGCAGCTCGACAGGGGGGACCTACGAGCAGTACTTC.

The chain has TRBV6-1 and TRBJ2-5; 7 bases fit TRBD1. Trimming cost V 6 bases and J 7 bases; bases outside gene matches: 14. The CDR3 is 15 amino acids. Germline assignment: CDR1 MNHNS and CDR2 SASEGT. The CDR3 protein is CASSGRDSHRGTQYF. CDR3 DNA sequence: TGTGCCAGCAGCGGAAGGGACAGCCACCGGGGGACCCAGTACTTC.

The chain has TRBV5-1 and TRBJ2-5; TRBD2 matches at 8 bases. With V trimmed by 4 bases and J by 1 base, 6 bases remained unmatched. Germline lookup yields CDR1 SGHRS and CDR2 YFSETQ. This CDR3 spans 15 amino acids. The CDR3 DNA sequence: TGCGCCAGCAGCCCGCTAGCGGGTAGCCAAGAGACCCAGTACTTC. Translating gives CASSPLAGSQETQYF.

This rearrangement joins TRBV27 to TRBJ1-6, with D uncertain. The CDR3 contains 16 residues. Between the trimmed V and J ends, which lost 8 bases and 0 bases, there was a span of 14 bases. Germline V CDR1 and CDR2: MNHEY, SMNVEV (reference sequence). CDR3 in amino acids: CASARTGSSYNSPLHF. The CDR3 DNA follows: TGTGCCAGCGCGCGGACTGGGAGCTCCTATAATTCACCCCTCCACTTT.

Only a few counts were recorded for this clone. The V and J genes are TRBV10-2 and TRBJ2-7; 10 nucleotides agree with TRBD2. Germline values: CDR1 WSHSY, CDR2 SAAADI. V trimming: 2 bases; J trimming: 5 bases; junction bases outside the gene matches: 6. There are 15 residues in the CDR3. The CDR3, as DNA: TGCGCCAGCAGTGAGCCCCAAGGGACTAGCGACGAGCAGTACTTC. It translates to CASSEPQGTSDEQYF.